This T cell receptor (beta chain) was sequenced during a study of blood T cell repertoires in COVID-19. Overall study: Both acute and convalescent COVID-19 samples were obtained from the United States, Italy and Spain. Sample material is recorded as cDNA or gDNA derived from T cells, B-cell-depleted T cells, or PBMCs.

Germline CDR1 and CDR2: SGHNT and YYREEE (reference sequence). The CDR3 is made up of 14 amino acids. Trimming removed 3 bases at V and 8 bases at J, with 14 bases between. Authors' methods: How many nucleated cells were present was estimated from reference gene primer amplification. The repertoire was sequenced with immunoSEQ multiplex PCR; TCRdb's copy has only in-frame clones and lacks some. That table gives V, J and clone size, and the DNA gave D and trimming. The sample holds about 63,000 clones; about 75% are singletons and the top ten take around half. Sequencing was carried out using peripheral blood. The receptor was derived from a woman over 75 with acute or convalescent COVID-19. V and J are TRBV5-4 and TRBJ1-4, with a possible D match to TRBD1 (5 bases). The CDR3 DNA reads TGTGCCAGCAGCTCGGGGGGGACCTCGGAAAAACTGTTTTTT. Amino acid sequence: CASSSGGTSEKLFF.